Listed here are 14 T cell receptor beta chains from one sample, sequenced in a study of CD8 T cells in ankylosing spondylitis. Study observations and caveats: A motif in TCR beta, a set of roughly eight highly homologous variants, appeared characteristic of ankylosing spondylitis blood.

In TCRdb, the 5' RACE reads were re-called with MiXCR into one record per CDR3 protein. Here the sample spans around 490,000 distinct CDR3 sequences, roughly 5.3% being singletons. For these receptors, no antigen is known. The sample comprised blood, either unsorted or a sorted T cell fraction (not recorded which). The receptors originated from a male donor with ankylosing spondylitis.

This clonotype was seen many times. The chain is built from TRBV9 and TRBJ1-2, with D maybe TRBD1 (5 bases). Germline CDR1 and CDR2: SGDLS and YYNGEE. This CDR3 spans 12 amino acids. V was shortened by 5 bases and J by 5 bases, with 10 bases between the two germline ends. The DNA of the CDR3 is TGTGCCAGCAGTGCGAAGGGGTATGGCTACACCTTC. Its protein product is CASSAKGYGYTF.

This clonotype was counted once. The gene calls are TRBV18 and TRBJ2-1; D unclear. Germline V CDR1 and CDR2: KGHSH, LQKENI. The CDR3 sequence is 14 residues long. V was clipped by 6 bases and J by 8 bases, with 17 bases between them. CDR3 nucleotides: TGTGCCAGCTCGCAGGCCTCTCCGCAATATGAGCAGTTCTTC. This codes for CASSQASPQYEQFF. The full variable domain, completed using reference TRBV18 and TRBJ2-1, is NAGVMQNPRHLVRRRGQEARLRCSPMKGHSHVYWYRQLPEEGLKFMVYLQKENIIDESGMPKERFSAEFPKEGPSILRIQQVVRGDSAAYFCASSQASPQYEQFFGPGTRLTVL.

This clonotype was seen at least ten times. The rearrangement uses TRBV10-3 and TRBJ2-2; 12 bases match TRBD2. Germline assignment: CDR1 ENHRY and CDR2 SYGVKD. J lost 0 bases, V lost 11 bases, and 10 bases had no gene match. This CDR3 has 17 residues. Here the CDR3 reads CAVKTSGGRTNTGELFF. In DNA, the CDR3 is TGTGCCGTCAAGACTAGCGGGGGCCGTACGAACACCGGGGAGCTGTTTTTT.

This clonotype was counted at least ten times. The chain couples TRBV4-3 to TRBJ2-1; 10 bases are a match to TRBD2. This CDR3 has 16 amino acids. The V and J ends lost 6 bases and 4 bases, in that order; junction bases with no gene match: 9. Germline V CDR1 and CDR2: LGHNA, YSLEER. The CDR3 DNA reads TGCGCCAGCAGTCCGGATTTAGCGGGGGGTTACAATGAGCAGTTCTTC. It encodes CASSPDLAGGYNEQFF.

This clonotype was counted at least ten times. The chain has TRBV15 and TRBJ2-7; 10 bases line up with TRBD1. Trimming removed 0 bases from V and 2 bases from J; junction bases left unmatched: 7. The CDR3 totals 17 residues. The V gene's germline CDR1 is LNHNV and CDR2 YYDKDF (reference sequence). The DNA for the CDR3 is TGTGCCACCAGCAGAGATCTCCCGGGACAGGGGCCCTACGAGCAGTACTTC. It encodes CATSRDLPGQGPYEQYF.

The sample holds many counts of this clonotype. The J gene is TRBJ2-3, the V gene TRBV7-9; no reliable D call. There are 16 residues in the CDR3. Trimming pared 2 bases from V and 1 base from J, leaving 13 bases between. CDR1 is SEHNR and CDR2 is FQNEAQ in the germline V gene (reference sequence). The CDR3 loop reads CASSLSRAYGTDTQYF. The CDR3, as DNA: TGTGCCAGCAGCTTATCTCGAGCGTACGGCACAGATACGCAGTATTTT. The whole variable domain, remainder taken from reference TRBV7-9 and TRBJ2-3, is DTGVSQNPRHKITKRGQNVTFRCDPISEHNRLYWYRQTLGQGPEFLTYFQNEAQLEKSRLLSDRFSAERPKGSFSTLEIQRTEQGDSAMYLCASSLSRAYGTDTQYFGPGTRLTVL.

This clonotype showed up many times. The V call is TRBV7-3, the J call TRBJ2-1; the match to TRBD2 covers 10 bases. Germline V CDR1 and CDR2: SGHTA, FQGTGA. V was clipped by 5 bases and J by 3 bases; unmatched bases: 4. The length of the CDR3 is 15 residues. The CDR3 DNA follows: TGTGCCAGCAGCACGGTAGCGGGGGGCTACAATGAGCAGTTCTTC. This sequence encodes CASSTVAGGYNEQFF.

This clonotype was seen at least ten times. CDR3 amino acids: CSATPPVGQSYNEQFF. The CDR3 DNA follows: TGCAGTGCTACTCCCCCCGTAGGACAGTCCTACAATGAGCAGTTCTTC. The chain joins TRBV20-1 to TRBJ2-1; tentative D call: TRBD1 (6 bases). The CDR3 is 16 amino acids. The germline V gene encodes CDR1 DFQATT and CDR2 SNEGSKA (reference sequence). Trimming shortened V by 4 bases and J by 1 base, and 17 bases separated the two germline ends.

The table lists this clonotype with many counts. CDR3 in amino acids: CASSVGPGDKETQYF. CDR3 in DNA: TGTGCCAGCAGCGTAGGTCCGGGGGACAAAGAGACCCAGTACTTC. The gene calls are TRBV9 and TRBJ2-5, with D possibly called TRBD1 or TRBD2 (6 bases each). Per germline, CDR1 SGDLS and CDR2 YYNGEE. The CDR3 length is 15 residues. The V and J ends lost 0 bases and 3 bases respectively, with 12 bases between them.

This clonotype was recorded at least ten times. The V gene is TRBV27, the J gene TRBJ2-3; no clear D gene. CDR3 length equals 13 residues. Germline V lookup: CDR1 MNHEY, CDR2 SMNVEV (reference sequence). V was pared by 2 bases and J by 0 bases, with 3 bases between. The CDR3 sequence: CASSLLSTDTQYF. Written as DNA, the CDR3 is TGTGCCAGCAGTTTACTCAGCACAGATACGCAGTATTTT.

This clonotype appeared many times. A junction boundary mismatches the germline segment, possibly from a read error. The gene calls are TRBV18 and TRBJ2-5; no clear D gene. This CDR3 contains 13 residues. The V gene's germline CDR1 is KGHSH and CDR2 LQKENI. Here the CDR3 reads CASSLHFGESQYF. The CDR3, as DNA: TGTGCCAGCTCACTTCATTTCGGAGAGTCCCAGTACTTC.

The sample holds many counts of this clonotype. The gene calls are TRBV7-2 and TRBJ2-7, with D hard to call. Trimming took off 0 bases at V and 1 base at J, with 10 bases between the two ends. Germline CDR1 SGHTA, CDR2 FQGNSA. This CDR3 spans 15 amino acids. CDR3 sequence reads: CASSLAPAPSYEQYF. The CDR3 coding sequence is TGTGCCAGCAGCTTAGCTCCGGCACCATCCTACGAGCAGTACTTC.

The V gene is TRBV12-3 or TRBV12-4, the J gene TRBJ2-7; TRBD1 might be the D (6 bases). V was trimmed by 6 bases and J by 6 bases, leaving 12 bases between them. This CDR3 is 12 amino acids long. CDR3 loop: CASSLRGREQYF. In DNA form, the CDR3 reads TGTGCCAGCAGCCTCAGGGGCCGCGAGCAGTACTTC.

This sequence joins TRBV2 and TRBJ2-5, with D tentatively TRBD1 (6 bases). V was shortened by 3 bases and J by 4 bases, with 9 bases between the two germline ends. CDR3 length: 13 amino acids. Germline V CDR1 and CDR2: SNHLY, FYNNEI. The CDR3: CASSEIRGETQYF. The CDR3 nucleotides are TGTGCCAGCAGTGAGATCAGGGGAGAGACCCAGTACTTC.